The present TCR beta chain was sequenced within a study of blood T cell repertoires in COVID-19. Overall study context: Nucleic acid was either cDNA or gDNA, and it came from T cells, B-cell-depleted T cells, or PBMCs.

Original processing notes: Nucleated cell number was recorded as an estimate derived from reference gene primer amplification. TCRdb keeps only in-frame clones here, not all; method: immunoSEQ multiplex PCR. V, J and clone size are taken as reported in that table, and D and trimming were inferred from the DNA itself. Among about 29,000 clones listed, 89% were seen once. CDR3 length equals 15 residues. V lost 0 bases and J lost 8, with 11 bases in between. CDR1 and CDR2 from the germline V gene are SEHNR and FQNEAQ (reference sequence). The genes are TRBV7-9 and TRBJ1-6; D perhaps matches TRBD1 (6 bases). The clonotype originates from a human donor in a cohort sampled during active COVID-19. Sequenced input: peripheral blood. CDR3: CASSLAQGNHSPLHF. The CDR3, as DNA: TGTGCCAGCAGCTTAGCACAGGGTAACCATTCACCCCTCCACTTT.